A single sample is the source of the 10 T cell receptor beta chains below, sequenced in a study of blood T cells in healthy people across ages. The use of a sample-barcoded 5' primer and a J-beta primer mix characterized a second PCR of about 7 to 12 cycles. One entry per CDR3 protein results from TCRdb running MiXCR on the 5' RACE reads. The sample has about 750,000 distinct CDR3 sequences, around half seen once. Material for sequencing was blood. These receptors originate from a man aged 80 or over in good health.

The rearrangement joins TRBV20-1 to TRBJ2-3, with a possible D match to TRBD2 (7 bases). CDR3 length: 13 amino acids. CDR1 is DFQATT and CDR2 is SNEGSKA in the germline V gene (reference sequence). V was trimmed by 3 bases and J by 14 bases, leaving 21 bases between them. CDR3 protein: CSARPGGERYAYF. The DNA of the CDR3 is TGCAGTGCTAGGCCGGGGGGCGAGAGATACGCGTATTTT.

This clonotype was found a few times. The chain recombines TRBV7-9 with TRBJ2-5; D remains unclear. Germline CDR1 is SEHNR and CDR2 is FQNEAQ (reference sequence). Trimming took 3 bases from V and 3 from J, leaving 8 bases between them. CDR3 length: 13 residues. The CDR3 protein is CASSFLRKETQYF. For the CDR3, the DNA is TGTGCCAGCAGCTTCCTGCGGAAAGAGACCCAGTACTTC.

This clonotype has more than one count but fewer than ten. The V gene is TRBV2, the J gene TRBJ2-3, with 10 bases lining up with TRBD2. The CDR3 runs to 15 residues. Germline CDR1 is SNHLY and CDR2 is FYNNEI. The J segment lost 6 bases and the V segment lost 8 bases, leaving 11 bases of the junction unmatched. This CDR3 reads CASGKLLAGSDTQYF. CDR3 bases: TGTGCCAGCGGGAAACTACTAGCGGGAAGTGATACGCAGTATTTT.

The V call is TRBV20-1, the J call TRBJ2-7; D is undetermined. This CDR3 region has 11 residues. CDR1 and CDR2 (germline): DFQATT, SNEGSKA (reference sequence). The germline V and J ends were trimmed by 5 bases and 4 bases, with 9 bases remaining between them. CDR3 residues: CSAPSPYEQYF. The CDR3 nucleotides are TGCAGTGCTCCCAGTCCTTACGAGCAGTACTTC.

This clonotype was found once. V and J are TRBV30 and TRBJ2-4, with D perhaps TRBD1 (6 bases). The J call may be in error: the DNA end matches TRBJ2-7 better. The CDR3 runs to 17 residues. Germline V gene sequence: CDR1 GTSNPN, CDR2 SVGIG (reference sequence). In DNA form, the CDR3 reads TGTGCCTGGAGTGTACCGGTCACAGGGACCCCCTCCTACGAGCAGTACTTC. Residues: CAWSVPVTGTPSYEQYF.

The V and J genes are TRBV10-3 and TRBJ2-7, with TRBD2 matching 8 bases. There are 14 residues in the CDR3. The V and J ends lost 5 bases and 6 bases, in that order; junction bases with no gene match: 9. Germline CDR1 reads ENHRY; CDR2 reads SYGVKD. The CDR3 protein is CAISRTGGLIEQYF. Here the CDR3 DNA reads TGTGCCATCAGTCGGACGGGAGGGCTGATCGAGCAGTACTTC.

The chain couples TRBV6-5 to TRBJ2-3; D not resolved. This CDR3 region has 13 residues. V shed 6 bases and J shed 6 bases, with 13 bases lying between them. The germline CDR1 and CDR2 sequences are MNHEY and SVGAGI. CDR3: CASSPTFLDTQYF. The CDR3, as DNA: TGTGCCAGCAGCCCGACTTTTTTGGATACGCAGTATTTT.

The CDR3 spells CASGPNSYNEQFF. Here the CDR3 DNA reads TGTGCCAGCGGACCTAACTCCTACAATGAGCAGTTCTTC. V is TRBV3-1 and J is TRBJ2-1; D gene ambiguous. V lost 8 bases and J 0 bases, leaving 8 bases between the germline ends. The CDR3 is 13 amino acids. Germline loops: CDR1 LGHDT, CDR2 YNNKEL (reference sequence).

The V and J genes are TRBV7-2 and TRBJ1-1, with 7 bases that match TRBD1. The CDR3 runs to 13 residues. J lost 5 bases, V lost 3 bases, and 3 bases had no gene match. CDR1 SGHTA and CDR2 FQGNSA come from the germline V gene. The DNA for the CDR3 is TGTGCCAGCAGCTTCAGGGGGAAGACTGAAGCTTTCTTT. Its protein is CASSFRGKTEAFF.

V and J are TRBV11-2 and TRBJ1-1; TRBD1 agrees at 10 bases. This CDR3 contains 15 residues. V was pared by 1 base and J by 3 bases, with 2 bases of the junction left unmatched. CDR1 and CDR2 (germline): SGHAT, FQNNGV. CDR3 nucleotide sequence: TGTGCCAGCAGCTTAGGGACAGGGGGTCACACTGAAGCTTTCTTT. Protein: CASSLGTGGHTEAFF.